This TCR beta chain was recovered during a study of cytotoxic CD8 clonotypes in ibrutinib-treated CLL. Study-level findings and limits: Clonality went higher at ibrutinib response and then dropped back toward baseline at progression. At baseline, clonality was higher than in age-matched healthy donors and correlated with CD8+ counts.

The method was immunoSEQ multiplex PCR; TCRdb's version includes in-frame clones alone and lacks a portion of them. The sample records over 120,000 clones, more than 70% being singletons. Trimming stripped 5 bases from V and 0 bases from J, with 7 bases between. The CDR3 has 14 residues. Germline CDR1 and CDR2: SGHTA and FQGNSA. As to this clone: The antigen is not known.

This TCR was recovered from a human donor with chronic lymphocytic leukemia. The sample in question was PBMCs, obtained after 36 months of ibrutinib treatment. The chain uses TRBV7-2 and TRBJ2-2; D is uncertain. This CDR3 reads CASSRGPNTGELFF. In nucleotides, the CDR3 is TGTGCCAGCAGCCGAGGACCGAACACCGGGGAGCTGTTTTTT.